Listed here is a single T cell receptor beta chain. The sample belongs to a study of CD8 T cells in Susac syndrome. The authors carried out high-throughput sequencing of TCR beta. They applied it to CD8+ and CD4+ T cells obtained from blood. Negative isolation yielded the CD8+ and CD4+ T cells, while FACS enriched the TEMRA cells. Random hexamers served to reverse transcribe roughly 0.5 to 1 ug RNA. Across 54 Vbeta and 13 Jbeta, TCR beta CDR3 was amplified with immunoSEQ multiplex PCR. From the immunoSEQ multiplex PCR reads, TCRdb called clonotypes with MiXCR, one entry per CDR3 protein. The profile covers 50,000 to 65,000 distinct CDR3 sequences, with roughly nine tenths appearing a single time and nearly 0.2% taken by the ten largest. The germline CDR1 and CDR2 sequences are SGHDN and FVKESK. The CDR3 covers 16 residues. Trimming took 2 bases from V and 1 from J, leaving 15 bases between them.

Sample: CD8+ T cells from PBMCs. The V gene is TRBV14, the J gene TRBJ2-7; D may correspond to TRBD1 or TRBD2 (6 bases each). The sequence was obtained from a human donor in good health. CDR3 residues: CASSQRQGTWSYEQYF. CDR3 in DNA: TGTGCCAGCAGCCAACGCCAGGGGACTTGGTCCTACGAGCAGTACTTC.